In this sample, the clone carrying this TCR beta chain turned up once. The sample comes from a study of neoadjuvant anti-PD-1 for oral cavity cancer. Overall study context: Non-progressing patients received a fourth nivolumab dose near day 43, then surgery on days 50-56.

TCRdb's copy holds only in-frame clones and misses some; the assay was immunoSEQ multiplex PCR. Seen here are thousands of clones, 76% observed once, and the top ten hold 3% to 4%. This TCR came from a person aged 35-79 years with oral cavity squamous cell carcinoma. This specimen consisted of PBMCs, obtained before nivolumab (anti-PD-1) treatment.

Here the CDR3 reads CASSPLGWTEAFF. DNA of the CDR3: TGTGCCAGCAGCCCTCTTGGATGGACTGAAGCTTTCTTT. The V and J genes are TRBV7-9 and TRBJ1-1; D unclear. Trimming cost V 5 bases and J 5 bases, with 12 bases left between them. The CDR3 is made up of 13 amino acids. CDR1 and CDR2 from the germline V gene are SEHNR and FQNEAQ (reference sequence).